This T cell receptor beta chain was documented in a study of cytomegalovirus exposure and HLA in healthy donors. Points from the study as a whole: The study put 150 to 200 TCR beta chains on its list as cytomegalovirus-associated.

The donors, nominally healthy at sampling, likely had unrecorded immune exposures. Researchers ran the PCR with 60 Vbeta and 13 Jbeta primers. Source study methods: A later analysis tallied about 80 million unique TCR beta chains, about 9.9 million of them shared. Assay used: immunoSEQ multiplex PCR; TCRdb lists only in-frame clones, some missing. The DNA gave D and trimming, while V, J and clone size come from that table. Among about 110,000 clones listed, more than 65% were seen once. On this clone: Its specificity is not known.

This TCR came from a man aged 30 to 39 in good health and CMV-seropositive. The specimen was PBMCs.

The CDR3 protein is CASSNGLAAAETQYF. The CDR3 DNA reads TGTGCCAGTAGCAATGGACTAGCCGCGGCGGAGACCCAGTACTTC. The chain couples TRBV19 to TRBJ2-5, with 8 bases aligning to TRBD2. The CDR3 contains 15 residues. The V gene's germline CDR1 is LNHDA and CDR2 SQIVND (reference sequence). Trimming removed 6 bases from V and 5 bases from J; junction bases left unmatched: 11.